These T cell receptor beta chains were read from a single sample in a study of T cell changes during pregnancy in multiple sclerosis. TCRdb keeps only in-frame clones here, not all; method: immunoSEQ multiplex PCR. This sample yields approximately 50,000 clones, of which roughly nine tenths are seen a single time; less than 0.45% belongs to the top ten. The input for sequencing was CD4+ T cells from peripheral blood mononuclear cells, taken after pregnancy. The source of these receptors is a female donor with multiple sclerosis, enrolled in a pregnancy study. Both conserved end residues are part of each CDR3. Each record gives: clone size, D gene, J gene, V gene, CDR3 protein, CDR3 DNA. The D gene is left open where the match is weak. For some rows the clone size is stated as once, few or many, or as a class when expanded; others skip it.

abundance: NA; d_gene: NA; j_gene: TRBJ1-1; v_gene: TRBV21-1; CDR3aa: CASSKDVPLLLNTEAFF; CDR3nt: TGTGCCAGCAGCAAAGATGTGCCCTTACTCCTGAACACTGAAGCTTTCTTT
abundance: NA; d_gene: NA; j_gene: TRBJ2-1; v_gene: TRBV30; CDR3aa: CAWRTGESYNEQFF; CDR3nt: TGTGCCTGGAGAACGGGGGAATCCTACAATGAGCAGTTCTTC
abundance: once; d_gene: NA; j_gene: TRBJ1-1; v_gene: TRBV2; CDR3aa: CASSEIRVLTEAFF; CDR3nt: TGTGCCAGCAGTGAAATCAGGGTTTTGACTGAAGCTTTCTTT
abundance: NA; d_gene: TRBD2; j_gene: TRBJ2-5; v_gene: TRBV19; CDR3aa: CASSIGPGLAGGQETQYF; CDR3nt: TGTGCCAGTAGTATAGGTCCGGGACTAGCGGGAGGTCAAGAGACCCAGTACTTC
abundance: NA; d_gene: NA; j_gene: TRBJ2-7; v_gene: TRBV7-8; CDR3aa: CASSSRGGSDEQYF; CDR3nt: TGTGCCAGCAGCTCGAGGGGGGGGAGCGACGAGCAGTACTTC
abundance: NA; d_gene: TRBD2; j_gene: TRBJ2-1; v_gene: TRBV7-7; CDR3aa: CASSLSTSGNNEQFF; CDR3nt: TGTGCCAGCAGCTTATCTACTAGCGGAAACAATGAGCAGTTCTTC
abundance: few; d_gene: NA; j_gene: TRBJ1-1; v_gene: TRBV19; CDR3aa: CASSVDRPSTEAFF; CDR3nt: TGTGCCAGTAGCGTAGACAGGCCATCCACTGAAGCTTTCTTT
abundance: NA; d_gene: TRBD1; j_gene: TRBJ2-2; v_gene: TRBV7-7; CDR3aa: CASSAAGQAYVTGELFF; CDR3nt: TGTGCCAGCAGCGCGGCTGGACAGGCGTATGTCACCGGGGAGCTGTTTTTT
abundance: few; d_gene: NA; j_gene: TRBJ2-3; v_gene: TRBV27; CDR3aa: CASTMGGVTTQYF; CDR3nt: TGTGCCAGCACTATGGGGGGAGTCACTACGCAGTATTTT
abundance: NA; d_gene: NA; j_gene: TRBJ1-2; v_gene: TRBV21-1; CDR3aa: CASSRSPSGFGYTF; CDR3nt: TGTGCCAGCAGCAGATCCCCCTCCGGTTTCGGCTACACCTTC
abundance: NA; d_gene: NA; j_gene: TRBJ1-2; v_gene: TRBV28; CDR3aa: CASSSRVLSYGYTF; CDR3nt: TGTGCCAGCAGTTCCAGGGTTCTTAGCTATGGCTACACCTTC
abundance: NA; d_gene: TRBD2; j_gene: TRBJ2-4; v_gene: TRBV6-1; CDR3aa: CASRLGTRTNIQYF; CDR3nt: TGTGCCAGCAGATTGGGGACTAGGACGAACATTCAGTACTTC
abundance: NA; d_gene: NA; j_gene: TRBJ2-1; v_gene: TRBV5-1; CDR3aa: CASSLDSGRSINEQFF; CDR3nt: TGCGCCAGCAGCTTGGACAGCGGTAGGTCTATCAATGAGCAGTTCTTC
abundance: once; d_gene: NA; j_gene: TRBJ2-5; v_gene: TRBV30; CDR3aa: CAWSGSSQYF; CDR3nt: TGTGCCTGGAGTGGTAGCTCCCAGTACTTC
abundance: NA; d_gene: NA; j_gene: TRBJ1-5; v_gene: TRBV6-1; CDR3aa: CASRMGGPQPQHF; CDR3nt: TGTGCCAGCAGGATGGGGGGACCTCAGCCCCAGCATTTT
abundance: NA; d_gene: NA; j_gene: TRBJ1-1; v_gene: TRBV27; CDR3aa: CASIQGLIKGAFF; CDR3nt: TGTGCCAGCATCCAGGGGTTGATTAAGGGAGCTTTCTTT
abundance: NA; d_gene: NA; j_gene: TRBJ1-3; v_gene: TRBV6-6; CDR3aa: CASREQGSGNTIYF; CDR3nt: TGTGCCAGCAGAGAACAGGGTTCTGGAAACACCATATATTTT
abundance: NA; d_gene: NA; j_gene: TRBJ2-1; v_gene: TRBV2; CDR3aa: CASSERSLAPEPQFF; CDR3nt: TGTGCCAGCAGTGAGAGATCACTAGCCCCCGAGCCCCAGTTCTTC
abundance: NA; d_gene: NA; j_gene: TRBJ2-5; v_gene: TRBV7-9; CDR3aa: CASSLGTILGETQYF; CDR3nt: TGTGCCAGCAGCTTAGGGACTATCTTGGGAGAGACCCAGTACTTC
abundance: NA; d_gene: TRBD1; j_gene: TRBJ2-5; v_gene: TRBV15; CDR3aa: CATSSRTGGETQYF; CDR3nt: TGTGCCACCAGCAGCAGAACAGGGGGAGAGACCCAGTACTTC
abundance: once; d_gene: NA; j_gene: TRBJ1-1; v_gene: TRBV7-2; CDR3aa: CASKLRPPDREAFF; CDR3nt: TGTGCCAGCAAGCTTCGCCCCCCCGACAGGGAAGCTTTCTTT
abundance: NA; d_gene: NA; j_gene: TRBJ2-1; v_gene: TRBV5-1; CDR3aa: CASSGNSGVHNEQFF; CDR3nt: TGCGCCAGCAGCGGGAACTCGGGGGTTCACAATGAGCAGTTCTTC
abundance: NA; d_gene: TRBD2; j_gene: TRBJ2-2; v_gene: TRBV9; CDR3aa: CASSVGPGSSGRATGELFF; CDR3nt: TGTGCCAGCAGCGTAGGGCCGGGATCGAGCGGGAGAGCCACCGGGGAGCTGTTTTTT
abundance: NA; d_gene: NA; j_gene: TRBJ1-1; v_gene: TRBV30; CDR3aa: CAWDSLMNTEAFF; CDR3nt: TGTGCCTGGGACAGTCTCATGAACACTGAAGCTTTCTTT
abundance: NA; d_gene: TRBD2; j_gene: TRBJ2-7; v_gene: TRBV5-4; CDR3aa: CASSLAGLAGEVEQYF; CDR3nt: TGTGCCAGCAGCTTGGCGGGACTAGCGGGAGAGGTCGAGCAGTACTTC
abundance: once; d_gene: NA; j_gene: TRBJ1-3; v_gene: TRBV6-5; CDR3aa: CASSRWSGNTIYF; CDR3nt: TGTGCCAGCAGTCGCTGGAGCGGGAACACCATATATTTT
abundance: NA; d_gene: TRBD2; j_gene: TRBJ2-3; v_gene: TRBV4-1; CDR3aa: CASSQDDPGGADTQYF; CDR3nt: TGCGCCAGCAGCCAAGATGACCCCGGGGGGGCAGATACGCAGTATTTT